A single sample is the source of the 14 T cell receptor beta chains below, sequenced in a study of T-cell memory formation after mild COVID-19. MiXCR was run by TCRdb on the 5' RACE reads, yielding one entry per CDR3 protein. The data hold about 60,000 distinct CDR3 sequences, with less than 15% observed a single time. Sequenced input: PBMCs or a T cell subset sorted from them (not recorded which). The receptors stem from a man between 18 and 29 years old who had mild COVID-19 (a few samples of this study predate the infection). Cell type and time point are not known.

Many counts were recorded for this clonotype. This rearrangement joins TRBV7-9 to TRBJ1-2; tentative D call: TRBD1 (5 bases). V shed 7 bases and J shed 7 bases, with 19 bases lying between them. CDR3 size: 14 residues. The germline gives CDR1 SEHNR, CDR2 FQNEAQ (reference sequence). The CDR3 loop reads CASNLNYDRTGYTF. The DNA of the CDR3 is TGTGCCAGCAACCTGAACTATGACAGAACTGGCTACACCTTC.

The gene calls are TRBV10-3 and TRBJ2-2; weak D call: TRBD2 (5 bases). Looked up from germline, CDR1 is ENHRY and CDR2 is SYGVKD. The CDR3 spans 14 residues. Between the trimmed V and J ends, which lost 4 bases and 4 bases, there was a span of 10 bases. CDR3 nucleotide sequence: TGTGCCATCAGTGGTAGCGTGGCCACCGGGGAGCTGTTTTTT. Protein: CAISGSVATGELFF.

The sample holds one count of this clonotype. This chain joins TRBV29-1 and TRBJ2-1, with D unresolved. The germline V and J ends were trimmed by 4 bases and 7 bases, with 14 bases remaining between them. The germline gives CDR1 SQVTM, CDR2 ANQGSEA. The CDR3 length is 13 residues. Here the CDR3 reads CSVVGRMKNEQFF. The CDR3 coding sequence is TGCAGCGTTGTCGGCAGGATGAAGAATGAGCAGTTCTTC.

In its sample, this clonotype was seen many times. The genes are TRBV7-3 and TRBJ2-5; a possible D gene is TRBD2 (7 bases). Germline V gene lookup returns CDR1 SGHTA and CDR2 FQGTGA. This CDR3 region has 13 residues. Trimming took off 5 bases at V and 2 bases at J, with 9 bases between the two ends. In DNA, the CDR3 is TGTGCCAGCAGCGCGGGGGCACAAGAGACCCAGTACTTC. Translating gives CASSAGAQETQYF.

This clonotype turned up a few times. This chain uses TRBV9 with TRBJ1-6, with D tentatively TRBD1 (5 bases). Between the trimmed V and J ends, which lost 0 bases and 7 bases, there was a span of 14 bases. The germline gives CDR1 SGDLS, CDR2 YYNGEE. This CDR3 has 16 amino acids. The CDR3: CASSVAWGGGNSPLHF. The DNA of the CDR3 is TGTGCCAGCAGCGTAGCTTGGGGGGGAGGCAATTCACCCCTCCACTTT.

The rearrangement links TRBV5-1 to TRBJ1-1; 8 bases match TRBD1. The CDR3 has 14 amino acids. With 4 bases clipped from V and 4 bases from J, the junction kept 6 bases outside the gene matches. CDR1 and CDR2 from the germline V gene are SGHRS and YFSETQ. The CDR3 DNA reads TGCGCCAGCAGCGAACAGGGGGGCTCCACTGAAGCTTTCTTT. Its translation: CASSEQGGSTEAFF.

Ten or more counts support this clonotype. V usage is TRBV7-9 and J usage is TRBJ1-1; tentative D call: TRBD1 (5 bases). The CDR3 sequence is 14 residues long. The V and J ends lost 1 base and 2 bases respectively, with 8 bases between them. Germline loops: CDR1 SEHNR, CDR2 FQNEAQ (reference sequence). CDR3 sequence reads: CASSLGTPNTEAFF. The CDR3 DNA is TGTGCCAGCAGCTTAGGGACACCAAACACTGAAGCTTTCTTT.

This clonotype showed up just a few times. The genes are TRBV12-3 or TRBV12-4 and TRBJ1-4; the D gene is possibly TRBD1 (5 bases). The CDR3 contains 10 residues. The ends were cut back, 6 bases at V and 11 bases at J, with 7 bases in the middle. In DNA form, the CDR3 reads TGTGCCAGCAGACAGGACAAACTGTTTTTT. Translation gives CASRQDKLFF.

The rearrangement links TRBV7-8 to TRBJ2-1, with D perhaps TRBD1 or TRBD2 (5 bases each). The CDR3 covers 16 residues. V lost 1 base and J lost 9, with 19 bases in between. Germline V gene data show CDR1 as SGHVS and CDR2 as FQNEAQ. The CDR3 DNA follows: TGTGCCAGCAGCTTAGAGTGGGGGAGTGGAGCAATTGAGCAGTTCTTC. It encodes CASSLEWGSGAIEQFF.

The V call is TRBV6-2 or TRBV6-3, the J call TRBJ1-1; D is perhaps TRBD1 (5 bases). Germline V lookup: CDR1 MNHEY, CDR2 SVGEGT. Trimming took 2 bases from V and 0 from J, leaving 10 bases between them. CDR3 size: 15 residues. DNA of the CDR3: TGTGCCAGCAGTTACCATGGGGCAGTGAACACTGAAGCTTTCTTT. This codes for CASSYHGAVNTEAFF.

This CDR3 reads CASSKQETGELFF. The CDR3, as DNA: TGTGCCAGCAGTAAACAGGAGACCGGGGAGCTGTTTTTT. The V call is TRBV28, the J call TRBJ2-2; D may be TRBD1 (5 bases). CDR1 and CDR2 (germline): MDHEN, SYDVKM. This CDR3 region has 13 residues. V lost 5 bases and J 5 bases, leaving 9 bases between the germline ends.

This clonotype was recorded many times. The rearrangement links TRBV6-2 or TRBV6-3 to TRBJ2-7; D gene uncertain. V lost 4 bases and J lost 1, with 8 bases in between. Germline V gene sequence: CDR1 MNHEY, CDR2 SVGEGT. The CDR3 has 13 amino acids. The CDR3, as DNA: TGTGCCAGCAGTTCCCCTTGGTCCTACGAGCAGTACTTC. Residues: CASSSPWSYEQYF.

This clonotype was seen ten or more times. The CDR3 coding sequence is TGTGCCACCAGTGGACCGGGACGGCGCTTCTACAATGAGCAGTTCTTC. Its protein is CATSGPGRRFYNEQFF. The chain carries TRBV24-1 and TRBJ2-1, with D possibly called TRBD1 or TRBD2 (5 bases each). Germline CDR1 KGHDR, CDR2 SFDVKD. V was clipped by 5 bases and J by 3 bases, with 16 bases between them. This CDR3 comprises 16 residues.

Ten or more counts support this clonotype. The V gene is TRBV12-3 or TRBV12-4, the J gene TRBJ1-2; D unresolved. This CDR3 has 12 residues. The V and J ends lost 3 bases and 0 bases respectively, with 2 bases between them. The CDR3 sequence is CASSFTNYGYTF. In DNA form, the CDR3 reads TGTGCCAGCAGTTTCACTAACTATGGCTACACCTTC.